The next 9 T cell receptor beta chains were all read from a single sample in a study of Ad26.COV2.S vaccination and SARS-CoV-2 variants. The treatment was: some 20 received Ad26.COV2.S at low or high dose, single or two shots; a few received placebo; per-sample allocation not given. Sampling was performed 63 days after the first vaccine or placebo injection. TCRdb's copy holds only in-frame clones and misses some; the assay was immunoSEQ multiplex PCR. The table includes 300,000 to 400,000 clones, about 86% detected once. The material sequenced was peripheral blood, taken in a trial of Ad26.COV2.S vaccine versus placebo. These receptors were obtained from a person between 18 and 60 years old who received the Ad26.COV2.S COVID-19 vaccine or a placebo.

V is TRBV6-1 and J is TRBJ1-5, with 8 bases that match TRBD1. Per germline, CDR1 MNHNS and CDR2 SASEGT. The CDR3 extends over 17 amino acids. The ends lost 4 bases at V and 2 bases at J; junction bases unmatched: 10. The CDR3 sequence: CASSATGGVRGNQPQHF. Written as DNA, the CDR3 is TGTGCCAGCAGTGCAACAGGGGGGGTTAGGGGCAATCAGCCCCAGCATTTT.

The V gene is TRBV28, the J gene TRBJ1-1, with 8 bases fitting TRBD1. The CDR3 is 13 amino acids. Looked up from germline, CDR1 is MDHEN and CDR2 is SYDVKM. V shed 6 bases and J 0 bases; nucleotides not matched to a gene: 0. CDR3 nucleotide sequence: TGTGCCAGCAGGGGACAGGTGAACACTGAAGCTTTCTTT. Protein sequence: CASRGQVNTEAFF.

The gene calls are TRBV5-1 and TRBJ1-6, with D possibly TRBD1 on 6 matching bases. The CDR3 consists of 14 residues. Trimming cost V 1 base and J 9 bases, with 11 bases left between them. Germline V gene data show CDR1 as SGHRS and CDR2 as YFSETQ. As DNA, the CDR3 is TGCGCCAGCAGCTTGCGGGTCAGGGGTTCACCCCTCCACTTT. Encoded protein: CASSLRVRGSPLHF.

The CDR3 reads CASSRSWGGTSTDTQYF. In DNA, the CDR3 is TGTGCCAGCAGCCGGTCATGGGGGGGGACTAGCACAGATACGCAGTATTTT. The rearrangement uses TRBV28 and TRBJ2-3; 7 bases are shared with TRBD2. The J segment lost 0 bases and the V segment lost 6 bases, leaving 12 bases of the junction unmatched. Germline V CDR1 and CDR2: MDHEN, SYDVKM. The CDR3 totals 17 residues.

CDR3 protein: CASSAPPYRAERAKETHEQFF. In nucleotides, the CDR3 is TGTGCCAGCAGCGCTCCCCCGTACAGGGCCGAACGGGCCAAGGAGACCCATGAGCAGTTCTTC. The rearrangement uses TRBV7-8 and TRBJ2-1; possible D gene TRBD1, 6 bases. This CDR3 comprises 21 residues. Germline assignment: CDR1 SGHVS and CDR2 FQNEAQ. With 5 bases removed from V and 8 bases from J, the gap between germline ends came to 37 bases.

The V and J genes are TRBV5-1 and TRBJ2-7, with 11 bases fitting TRBD2. The CDR3 spans 14 residues. V lost 4 bases and J lost 4; bases outside the gene matches: 4. CDR1 and CDR2 (germline): SGHRS, YFSETQ. The CDR3 loop is CASSPSSGRYEQYF. DNA of the CDR3: TGCGCCAGCAGCCCATCTAGCGGGAGGTACGAGCAGTACTTC.

The V and J genes are TRBV4-1 and TRBJ1-4, with TRBD1 matching over 7 bases. V lost 4 bases, J lost 5 bases, and 10 bases stayed unmatched. This CDR3 spans 16 amino acids. Per germline, CDR1 MGHRA and CDR2 YSYEKL. CDR3 protein: CASSLDTGTANEKLFF. CDR3 coding DNA: TGCGCCAGCAGCCTCGATACCGGGACAGCGAATGAAAAACTGTTTTTT.

The J gene is TRBJ2-7, the V gene TRBV25-1; D ambiguous. V shed 7 bases and J shed 1 base, with 8 bases lying between them. Per germline, CDR1 MGHDK and CDR2 SYGVNS. This CDR3 spans 12 amino acids. This CDR3 reads CASNYGSYEQYF. CDR3 in DNA: TGTGCCAGCAATTACGGTTCCTACGAGCAGTACTTC.

V usage is TRBV18 and J usage is TRBJ2-7, with D possibly called TRBD1 or TRBD2 (5 bases each). Germline V CDR1 and CDR2: KGHSH, LQKENI. V dropped 3 bases and J dropped 7 bases, with 16 bases sitting between them. The CDR3 consists of 14 residues. This chain's CDR3 is CASSPGTDLREQYF. The CDR3, as DNA: TGTGCCAGCTCACCCGGGACCGATCTGAGAGAGCAGTACTTC.